The clone carrying this T cell receptor (beta chain) was seen a handful of times. Its antigen is undetermined. The sample is drawn from a study of PD-1 blockade in classical Hodgkin lymphoma. Study-wide points: Patients newly diagnosed and complete responders had comparable baseline diversity. In CD4+ cells, TCR diversity went up significantly by C4D1, but in CD8+ cells it did not.

Only in-frame clones appear in the TCRdb table, and some are missing; sequencing was by immunoSEQ multiplex PCR. The table shows roughly 90,000 clones, with roughly 79% occurring only once. Each patient experienced a relapse that followed autologous stem cell transplantation, and brentuximab vedotin exposure varied. Germline V lookup: CDR1 LNHDA, CDR2 SQIVND (reference sequence). The CDR3 is made up of 16 amino acids. V lost 1 base and J lost 0, with 9 bases in between. The rearrangement joins TRBV19 to TRBJ2-2, with D possibly matching TRBD2 (5 bases). The sequences come from peripheral blood mononuclear cells (PBMCs), collected before the second cycle of nivolumab. The origin of this receptor is a human donor with classical Hodgkin lymphoma. The CDR3 coding sequence is TGTGCCAGTAGTATAGGCCCGGGATCGAACACCGGGGAGCTGTTTTTT. Translated, it gives CASSIGPGSNTGELFF.